The 17 T cell receptor beta chains below were found in one sample sequenced in a study of T-cell reconstitution after alpha-beta-depleted transplantation in children. TCRbeta library construction was performed incorporating unique molecular identifiers. TCRdb ran MiXCR on the PCR reads and lists one entry per CDR3 protein. Among tens of thousands of distinct CDR3 sequences, about 40% were seen once, and the ten largest hold 98%. This sample comprised PBMCs, mostly from graft donor cells, obtained 360 days after TCRalphabeta/CD19-depleted stem cell transplant. The receptor source for this set is a male patient aged 10 to 17 who had a stem cell transplant for acute lymphoblastic leukemia, so the T cells may come from the graft donor.

This clonotype was seen once. This rearrangement joins TRBV3-1 to TRBJ2-7; possibly TRBD1 for D (5 bases). V lost 10 bases to trimming and J lost 0 bases, with 10 bases between them. This CDR3 is 12 amino acids long. CDR1 and CDR2 from the germline V gene are LGHDT and YNNKEL (reference sequence). CDR3 coding DNA: TGTGCCACCAGAGACAGCTCCTACGAGCAGTACTTC. It encodes CATRDSSYEQYF.

This clonotype has only one observation. The V and J genes are TRBV20-1 and TRBJ1-4, with 8 bases identical to TRBD1. After removal of 2 bases from V and 5 bases from J, the junction contained 7 bases not matched to a gene. This CDR3 is built from 15 residues. CDR1 is DFQATT and CDR2 is SNEGSKA in the germline V gene (reference sequence). CDR3 residues: CSARPTGGGNEKLFF. The DNA of the CDR3 is TGCAGTGCTAGACCTACAGGGGGGGGGAATGAAAAACTGTTTTTT.

J is TRBJ2-1 and V is TRBV7-2; TRBD2 matches 10 bases. This CDR3 comprises 15 residues. Unmatched junction bases numbered 6, after V lost 3 bases and J lost 7 bases. Germline CDR1 SGHTA, CDR2 FQGNSA. The DNA of the CDR3 is TGTGCCAGCAGCTTGGTTACTAGCGGGGCGAATGAGCAGTTCTTC. Amino acids: CASSLVTSGANEQFF.

The gene calls are TRBV24-1 and TRBJ2-1; D gene unclear. From germline, CDR1 is KGHDR and CDR2 SFDVKD. This CDR3 has 12 residues. V lost 9 bases and J 1 base, leaving 6 bases between the germline ends. The CDR3 loop is CATRGSYNEQFF. CDR3 DNA: TGTGCCACCCGTGGGTCCTACAATGAGCAGTTCTTC.

Regarding this clonotype: At one end, the junction sequence differs from germline, possibly due to a read error. This chain connects TRBV7-2 to TRBJ2-1; TRBD2 aligns across 13 bases. The CDR3 runs 15 residues. Germline loops: CDR1 SGHTA, CDR2 FQGNSA. CDR3 protein: CASSPLAGGPNERFF. The CDR3 coding sequence is TGTGCCAGCAGCCCACTAGCGGGGGGGCCTAATGAGCGGTTCTTC.

CDR3 DNA sequence: TGTGCCAGCAGCCAGGGGATTCCCTACGAGCAGTACTTC. Its translation is CASSQGIPYEQYF. The chain couples TRBV14 to TRBJ2-7; no clear D gene. Germline CDR1 reads SGHDN; CDR2 reads FVKESK. The V end was cut by 3 bases, the J end by 2 bases, with 8 bases between. The length of the CDR3 is 13 residues.

This clonotype was detected a few times. This chain joins TRBV20-1 and TRBJ1-2; D is uncertain. Germline CDR1 and CDR2: DFQATT and SNEGSKA (reference sequence). The CDR3 contains 13 residues. V gave up 5 bases and J gave up 5 bases, with 15 bases separating them. CDR3 sequence: CSAPGNSLYGYTF. The CDR3 nucleotides are TGCAGTGCTCCCGGAAATAGCCTTTATGGCTACACCTTC.

The chain recombines TRBV12-3 or TRBV12-4 with TRBJ1-6; D uncertain. CDR3 size: 13 residues. V was clipped by 2 bases and J by 14 bases, with 13 bases between them. The CDR3 protein is CASSLTYSATLHF. CDR3 bases: TGTGCCAGCAGTTTAACGTACTCTGCCACCCTCCACTTT.

The chain recombines TRBV12-3 or TRBV12-4 with TRBJ2-7, with 7 bases aligning to TRBD2. The V and J ends lost 6 bases and 2 bases, in that order; junction bases with no gene match: 4. CDR3 length equals 13 residues. The DNA for the CDR3 is TGTGCCAGCAGCCCGGGGGGAACCTACGAGCAGTACTTC. Amino acids: CASSPGGTYEQYF.

The J gene is TRBJ1-2, the V gene TRBV5-1; D is unclear. The CDR3 has 16 amino acids. V gave up 1 base and J gave up 8 bases, with 21 bases separating them. Germline loops: CDR1 SGHRS, CDR2 YFSETQ. CDR3 region: CASSLIRPLEARGYTF. The CDR3 coding sequence is TGCGCCAGCAGCTTGATTCGGCCCTTGGAGGCAAGGGGCTACACCTTC.

This clonotype was recorded once. This rearrangement joins TRBV5-1 to TRBJ2-1; no reliable D call. Germline V lookup: CDR1 SGHRS, CDR2 YFSETQ. V lost 5 bases, J lost 8 bases, and 14 bases lay in between. The CDR3 has 13 residues. DNA of the CDR3: TGCGCCAGCAGTCTCGGGCTAGTCGATGAGCAGTTCTTC. This translates into CASSLGLVDEQFF. Full variable domain (outside the CDR3, taken from reference TRBV5-1 and TRBJ2-1): KAGVTQTPRYLIKTRGQQVTLSCSPISGHRSVSWYQQTPGQGLQFLFEYFSETQRNKGNFPGRFSGRQFSNSRSEMNVSTLELGDSALYLCASSLGLVDEQFFGPGTRLTVL.

This clonotype was counted between two and nine times. The chain recombines TRBV28 with TRBJ2-7; 9 positions agree with TRBD1. This CDR3 has 13 residues. Germline V gene data show CDR1 as MDHEN and CDR2 as SYDVKM. The J segment lost 6 bases and the V segment lost 4 bases, leaving 4 bases of the junction unmatched. CDR3 nucleotide sequence: TGTGCCAGCAGTTACGGGACAGGGACCGAGCAGTACTTC. Translated, it gives CASSYGTGTEQYF.

The table lists this clonotype with many counts. The chain is built from TRBV7-6 and TRBJ2-1; no clear D gene. The CDR3 consists of 13 residues. Germline V CDR1 and CDR2: SGHVS, FNYEAQ. V was clipped by 4 bases and J by 5 bases, with 9 bases between them. The CDR3 region is CASSSAAHNEQFF. The CDR3, as DNA: TGTGCCAGCAGCTCAGCCGCCCACAATGAGCAGTTCTTC.

The chain is built from TRBV21-1 and TRBJ2-2; the DNA was not compared with TRBD1, the D call given in the table. TRBV21-1 is classified as a pseudogene. This CDR3 spans 15 amino acids. DNA of the CDR3: TGTGCCAGCAGCAACCAGGACAGGGGAAACGGGGAGCTGTTTTTT. Residues: CASSNQDRGNGELFF.

This rearrangement joins TRBV21-1 to TRBJ2-2; TRBD2 is the table's D call and was not checked against the DNA. TRBV21-1 is assigned pseudogene status. This CDR3 contains 16 residues. The chain's CDR3 is CASSKALPSGTGELFF. The DNA for the CDR3 is TGTGCCAGCAGCAAAGCGCTTCCTAGCGGGACCGGGGAGCTGTTTTTT.

This clonotype was found a few times. The chain employs TRBV29-1 and TRBJ2-1; 8 nucleotides align to TRBD2. CDR1 and CDR2 from the germline V gene are SQVTM and ANQGSEA. This CDR3 has 14 amino acids. The junction had 11 bases not matched to a gene; V was cut back by 5 bases and J by 8 bases. CDR3 sequence reads: CSVRQGLVSHEQFF. The CDR3, as DNA: TGCAGCGTTCGTCAGGGACTAGTCTCCCATGAGCAGTTCTTC.

The rearrangement links TRBV5-1 to TRBJ2-1; weak D call: TRBD1 (6 bases). The V and J ends lost 4 bases and 8 bases respectively, with 19 bases between them. This CDR3 comprises 15 residues. The germline V gene encodes CDR1 SGHRS and CDR2 YFSETQ. The CDR3 DNA sequence: TGCGCCAGCAGCCACCGACAGGACCGTAGGTATGAGCAGTTCTTC. This codes for CASSHRQDRRYEQFF.